This T cell receptor (beta chain) was captured by sequencing in a study of post-analysis software for immune sequencing data (dated by TCRdb to the mid-2010s). Regarding the research as a whole: Relapsing-remitting, secondary progressive and progressive-relapsing multiple sclerosis were recorded as disease courses, and subtype annotation was lacking for some patients. The patient repertoires were compared against about a dozen previously published healthy control repertoires obtained from donors aged about 6 to 26 years. A subset of samples was prepared in parallel using single-end sample barcoding, then pooled and co-amplified after Illumina adapter ligation. The study at large found these results: A handful of TRBV segments, including TRBV5-6, TRBV5-1 and TRBV20-1, were significantly more frequent in patients than controls. The control group was slightly older than the multiple sclerosis patient group. When samples were clustered directly using the F measure, samples prepared in the same batch co-clustered strongly, which prompted a batch-effect correction. Multiple sclerosis patients had significantly lower normalized Chao1 diversity than controls, a result that suggests substantial peripheral T-cell clonal expansion.

This clonotype was seen more than once but under ten times. This clone's antigen is unknown. No base quality information exists; no much larger clone differs at one position. The cysteine opens and the phenylalanine closes a CDR3 of 15 amino acids. Only the CDR3 region is kept as DNA, spanning 45 bases read in frame from base 1. V has 6 bases trimmed and J has 3 bases trimmed; junction bases matching no gene number 8. Libraries were made using PCR. TCRdb names Illumina HiSeq 2500 as the instrument used. To reduce PCR and sequencing biases, unique molecular identifiers were built into the TCR beta cDNA libraries. Every 1 to 10 million input T cells yielded approximately 500,000 cDNA molecules, meaning each molecule approximated one T cell. Patient libraries were prepared and sequenced with the same protocol used for the earlier healthy control dataset. Within a given batch, samples were prepared together, multiplexed and sequenced on the same HiSeq lane. The authors processed their data as follows. MIGEC handled the raw barcoded reads, throwing out single-read molecular identifier groups before consensus assembly and CDR3 extraction. Clonotype tables were post-analysed with VDJtools, and diversity was normalized by down-sampling all datasets to the smallest sample size. Repertoire overlap clustering matched CDR3 amino acid but not nucleotide sequences to correct batch-related cross-sample contamination. TCRdb itself trimmed the public reads at Q25 with fastp, ran MiXCR and retained productive beta chains. Rows matching on CDR3 protein sequence are summarized as one entry with the most common DNA and genes. The V and J calls and clone size are TCRdb's, not the authors'. For this sample the table gives about 540,000 distinct CDR3 sequences, of which less than 40% were detected only once. About 6% of the sample is held by the ten biggest clonotypes.

TCR beta repertoires were profiled from peripheral blood of under 15 young patients with multiple sclerosis to demonstrate the VDJtools post-analysis software. Multiple sclerosis patients were children and adolescents aged about 6 to 16 years. This receptor was obtained from a girl aged 2-17 years with multiple sclerosis. Specimen: blood. The chain couples TRBV12-3 or TRBV12-4 to TRBJ2-3; 8 bases in the middle match TRBD2. The sequenced DNA is TGTGCCAGCAGACCAGCGGGGGCGTTAACAGATACGCAGTATTTT. Its protein reads: CASRPAGALTDTQYF.